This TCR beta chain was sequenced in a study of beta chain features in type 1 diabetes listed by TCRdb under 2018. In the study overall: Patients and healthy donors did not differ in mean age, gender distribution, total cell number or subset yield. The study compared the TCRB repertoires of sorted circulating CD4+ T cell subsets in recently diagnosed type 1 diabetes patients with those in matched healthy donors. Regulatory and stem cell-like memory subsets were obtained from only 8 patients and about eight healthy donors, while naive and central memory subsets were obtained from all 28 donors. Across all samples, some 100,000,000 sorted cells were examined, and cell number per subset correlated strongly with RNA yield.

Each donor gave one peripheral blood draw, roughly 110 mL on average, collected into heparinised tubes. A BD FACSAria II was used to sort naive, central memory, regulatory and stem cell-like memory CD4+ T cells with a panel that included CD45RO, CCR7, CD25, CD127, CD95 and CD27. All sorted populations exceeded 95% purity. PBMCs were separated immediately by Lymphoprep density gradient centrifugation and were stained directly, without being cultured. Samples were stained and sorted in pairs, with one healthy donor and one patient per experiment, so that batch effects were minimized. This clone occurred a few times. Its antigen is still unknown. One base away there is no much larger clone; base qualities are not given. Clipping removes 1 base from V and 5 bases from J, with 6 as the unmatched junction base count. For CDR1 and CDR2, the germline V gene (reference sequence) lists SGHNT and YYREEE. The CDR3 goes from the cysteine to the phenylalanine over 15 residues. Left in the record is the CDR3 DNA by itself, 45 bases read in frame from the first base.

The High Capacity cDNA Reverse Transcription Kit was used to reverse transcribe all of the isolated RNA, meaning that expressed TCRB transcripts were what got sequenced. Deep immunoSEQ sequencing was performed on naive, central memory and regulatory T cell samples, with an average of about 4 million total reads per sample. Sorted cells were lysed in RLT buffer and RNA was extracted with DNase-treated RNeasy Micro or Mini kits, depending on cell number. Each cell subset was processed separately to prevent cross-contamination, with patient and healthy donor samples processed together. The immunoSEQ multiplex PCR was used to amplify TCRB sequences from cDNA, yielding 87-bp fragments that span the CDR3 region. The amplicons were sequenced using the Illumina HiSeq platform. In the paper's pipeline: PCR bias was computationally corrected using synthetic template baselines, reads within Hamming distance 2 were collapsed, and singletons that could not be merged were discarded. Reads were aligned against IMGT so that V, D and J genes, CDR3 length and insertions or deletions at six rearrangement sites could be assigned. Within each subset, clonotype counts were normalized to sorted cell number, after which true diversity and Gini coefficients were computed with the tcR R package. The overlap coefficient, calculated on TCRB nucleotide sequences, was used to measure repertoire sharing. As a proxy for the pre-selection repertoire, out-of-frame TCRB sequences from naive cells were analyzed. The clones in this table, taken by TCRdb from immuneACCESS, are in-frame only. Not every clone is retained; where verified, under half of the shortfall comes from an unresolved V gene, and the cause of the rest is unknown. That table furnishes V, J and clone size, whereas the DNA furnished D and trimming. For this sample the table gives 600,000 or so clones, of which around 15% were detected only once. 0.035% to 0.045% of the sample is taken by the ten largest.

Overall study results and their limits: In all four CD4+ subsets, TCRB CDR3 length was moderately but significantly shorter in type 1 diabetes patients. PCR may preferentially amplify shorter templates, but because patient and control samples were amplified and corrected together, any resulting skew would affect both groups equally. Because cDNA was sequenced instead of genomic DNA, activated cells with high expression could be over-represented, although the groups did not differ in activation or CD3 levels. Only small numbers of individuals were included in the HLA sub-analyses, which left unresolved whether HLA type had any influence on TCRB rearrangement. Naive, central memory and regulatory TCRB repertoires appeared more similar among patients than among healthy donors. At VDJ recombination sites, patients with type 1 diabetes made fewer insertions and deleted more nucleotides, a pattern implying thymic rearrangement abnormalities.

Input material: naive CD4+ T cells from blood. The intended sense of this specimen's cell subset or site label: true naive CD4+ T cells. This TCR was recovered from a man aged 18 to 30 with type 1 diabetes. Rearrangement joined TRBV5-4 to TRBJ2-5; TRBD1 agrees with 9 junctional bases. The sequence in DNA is TGTGCCAGCAGCTTGAGGGACAGGGTTATGGAGACCCAGTACTTC. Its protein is CASSLRDRVMETQYF.